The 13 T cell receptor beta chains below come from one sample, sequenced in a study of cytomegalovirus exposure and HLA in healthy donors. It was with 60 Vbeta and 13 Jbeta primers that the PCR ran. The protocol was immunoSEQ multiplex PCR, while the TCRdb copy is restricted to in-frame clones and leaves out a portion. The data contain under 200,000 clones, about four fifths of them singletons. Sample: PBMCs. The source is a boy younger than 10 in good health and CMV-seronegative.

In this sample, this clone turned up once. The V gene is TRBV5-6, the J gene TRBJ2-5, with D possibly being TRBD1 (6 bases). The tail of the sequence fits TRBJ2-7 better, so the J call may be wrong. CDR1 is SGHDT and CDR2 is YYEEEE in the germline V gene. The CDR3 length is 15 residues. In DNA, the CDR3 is TGTGCCAGCAGCTTCGGCACAGGGATCTCCTACGAGCAGTACTTC. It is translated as CASSFGTGISYEQYF.

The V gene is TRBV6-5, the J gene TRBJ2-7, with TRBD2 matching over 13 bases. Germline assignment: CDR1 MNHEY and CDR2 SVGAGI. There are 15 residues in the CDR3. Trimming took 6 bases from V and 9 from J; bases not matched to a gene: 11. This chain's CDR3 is CASSLGLAGVGGQYF. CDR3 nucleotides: TGTGCCAGCAGCCTCGGACTAGCGGGAGTAGGGGGGCAGTACTTC.

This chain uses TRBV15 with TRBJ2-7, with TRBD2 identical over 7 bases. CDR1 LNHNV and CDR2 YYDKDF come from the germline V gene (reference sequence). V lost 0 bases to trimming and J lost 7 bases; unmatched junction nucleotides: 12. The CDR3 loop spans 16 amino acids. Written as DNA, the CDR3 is TGTGCCACCAGCAGAGACCAACTAGCGAAATCGGGTGAGCAGTACTTC. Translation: CATSRDQLAKSGEQYF.

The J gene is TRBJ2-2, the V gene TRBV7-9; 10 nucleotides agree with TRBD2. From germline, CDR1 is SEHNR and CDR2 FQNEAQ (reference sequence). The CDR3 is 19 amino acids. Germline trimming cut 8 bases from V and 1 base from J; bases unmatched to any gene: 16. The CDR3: CASFRWPSGSTLNTGELFF. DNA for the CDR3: TGTGCCAGCTTTAGGTGGCCTAGCGGGAGTACCCTGAACACCGGGGAGCTGTTTTTT. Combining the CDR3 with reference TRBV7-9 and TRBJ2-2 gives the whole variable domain DTGVSQNPRHKITKRGQNVTFRCDPISEHNRLYWYRQTLGQGPEFLTYFQNEAQLEKSRLLSDRFSAERPKGSFSTLEIQRTEQGDSAMYLCASFRWPSGSTLNTGELFFGEGSRLTVL.

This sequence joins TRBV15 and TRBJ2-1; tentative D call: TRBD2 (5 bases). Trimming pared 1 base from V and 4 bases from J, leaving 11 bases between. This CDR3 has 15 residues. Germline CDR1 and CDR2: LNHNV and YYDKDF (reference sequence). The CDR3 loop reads CATSRGREGYNEQFF. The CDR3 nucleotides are TGTGCCACCAGCAGAGGTCGGGAAGGATACAATGAGCAGTTCTTC. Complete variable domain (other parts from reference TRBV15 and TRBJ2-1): DAMVIQNPRYQVTQFGKPVTLSCSQTLNHNVMYWYQQKSSQAPKLLFHYYDKDFNNEADTPDNFQSRRPNTSFCFLDIRSPGLGDTAMYLCATSRGREGYNEQFFGPGTRLTVL.

The CDR3 loop reads CSVLTGLNYGYTF. In DNA form, the CDR3 reads TGCAGCGTACTGACAGGCCTCAACTATGGCTACACCTTC. The chain is built from TRBV29-1 and TRBJ1-2; D might be TRBD1 (6 bases). The CDR3 has 13 residues. Germline V gene lookup returns CDR1 SQVTM and CDR2 ANQGSEA. The ends were cut back, 6 bases at V and 2 bases at J, with 13 bases in the middle.

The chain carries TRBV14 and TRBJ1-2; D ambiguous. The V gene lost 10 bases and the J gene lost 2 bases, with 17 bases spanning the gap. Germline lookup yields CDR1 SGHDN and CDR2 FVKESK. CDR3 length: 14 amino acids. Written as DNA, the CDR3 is TGTGCCAACCTCCCGCCTCCGCGCAACTATGGCTACACCTTC. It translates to CANLPPPRNYGYTF.

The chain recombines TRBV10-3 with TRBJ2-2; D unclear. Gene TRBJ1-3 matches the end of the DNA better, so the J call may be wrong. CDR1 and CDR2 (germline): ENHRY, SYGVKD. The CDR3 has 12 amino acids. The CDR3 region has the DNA TGTGCCGCCGGGATCTCTGGAAACACCATATATTTT. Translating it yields CAAGISGNTIYF.

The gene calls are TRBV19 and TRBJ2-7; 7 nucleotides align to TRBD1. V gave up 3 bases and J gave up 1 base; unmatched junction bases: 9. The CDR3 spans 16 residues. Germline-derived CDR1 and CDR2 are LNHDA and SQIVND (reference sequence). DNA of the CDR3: TGTGCCAGTAGTATCCGAAGACAGGGAGCGTCCTACGAGCAGTACTTC. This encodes CASSIRRQGASYEQYF.

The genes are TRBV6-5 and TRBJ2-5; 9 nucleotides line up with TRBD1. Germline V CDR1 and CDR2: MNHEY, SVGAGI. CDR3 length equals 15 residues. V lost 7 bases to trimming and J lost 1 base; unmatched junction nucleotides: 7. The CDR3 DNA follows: TGTGCCAGCATGTCGGGACAGGGCTTCCAAGAGACCCAGTACTTC. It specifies CASMSGQGFQETQYF.

The CDR3 DNA follows: TGCGCCAGCAGCTTTAGGGGAGGCACAGGGGCGGAGGAGCAGTACTTC. It is translated as CASSFRGGTGAEEQYF. This rearrangement joins TRBV5-1 to TRBJ2-7; the D gene is possibly TRBD1 (7 bases). Per the germline V gene, CDR1 is SGHRS and CDR2 is YFSETQ. V was clipped by 2 bases and J by 7 bases, with 22 bases between them. This CDR3 has 16 amino acids.

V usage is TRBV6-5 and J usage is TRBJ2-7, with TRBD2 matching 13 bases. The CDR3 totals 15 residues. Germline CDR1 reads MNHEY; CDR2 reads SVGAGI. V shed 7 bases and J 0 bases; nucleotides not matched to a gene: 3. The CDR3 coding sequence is TGTGCCAGCACGACTAGCGGGAGGAGCTCCTACGAGCAGTACTTC. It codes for CASTTSGRSSYEQYF.

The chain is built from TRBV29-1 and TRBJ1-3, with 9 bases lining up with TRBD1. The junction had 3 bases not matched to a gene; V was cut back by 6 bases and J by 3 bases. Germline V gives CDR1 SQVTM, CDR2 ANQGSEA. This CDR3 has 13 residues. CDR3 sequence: CSVRTGVGNTIYF. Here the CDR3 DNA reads TGCAGCGTAAGGACAGGGGTTGGAAACACCATATATTTT. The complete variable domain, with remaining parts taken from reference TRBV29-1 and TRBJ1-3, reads SAVISQKPSRDICQRGTSLTIQCQVDSQVTMMFWYRQQPGQSLTLIATANQGSEATYESGFVIDKFPISRPNLTFSTLTVSNMSPEDSSIYLCSVRTGVGNTIYFGEGSWLTVV.